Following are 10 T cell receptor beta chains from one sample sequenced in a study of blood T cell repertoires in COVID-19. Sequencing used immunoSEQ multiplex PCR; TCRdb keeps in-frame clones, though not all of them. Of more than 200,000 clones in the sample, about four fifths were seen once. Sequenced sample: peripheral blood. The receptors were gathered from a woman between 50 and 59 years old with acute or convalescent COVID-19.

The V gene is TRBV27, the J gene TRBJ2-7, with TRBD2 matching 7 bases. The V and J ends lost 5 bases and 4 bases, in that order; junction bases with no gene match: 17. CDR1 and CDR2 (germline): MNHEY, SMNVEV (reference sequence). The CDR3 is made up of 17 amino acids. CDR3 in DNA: TGTGCCAGCAGTCCCCCTGTCTGGCGGGAGTTCTGGTACGAGCAGTACTTC. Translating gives CASSPPVWREFWYEQYF.

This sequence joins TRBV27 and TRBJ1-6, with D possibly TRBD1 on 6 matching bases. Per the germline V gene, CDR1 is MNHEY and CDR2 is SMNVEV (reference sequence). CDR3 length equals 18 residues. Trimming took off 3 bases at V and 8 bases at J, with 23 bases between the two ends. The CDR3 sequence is CASSFRTVGVWAYSPLHF. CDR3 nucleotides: TGTGCCAGCAGTTTCCGGACAGTTGGGGTTTGGGCGTATTCACCCCTCCACTTT.

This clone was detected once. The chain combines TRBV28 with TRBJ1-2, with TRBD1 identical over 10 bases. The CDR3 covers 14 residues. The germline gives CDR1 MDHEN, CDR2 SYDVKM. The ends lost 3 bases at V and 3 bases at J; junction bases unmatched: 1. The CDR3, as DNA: TGTGCCAGCAGTTTGGGGACAGGGGACTATGGCTACACCTTC. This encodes CASSLGTGDYGYTF.

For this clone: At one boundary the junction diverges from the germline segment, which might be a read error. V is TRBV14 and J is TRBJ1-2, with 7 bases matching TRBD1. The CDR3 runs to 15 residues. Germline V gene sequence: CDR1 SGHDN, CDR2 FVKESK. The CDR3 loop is CASSQDHGQEELNTF. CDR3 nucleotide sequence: TGTGCCAGCAGTCAAGATCACGGACAGGAGGAACTTAACACCTTC.

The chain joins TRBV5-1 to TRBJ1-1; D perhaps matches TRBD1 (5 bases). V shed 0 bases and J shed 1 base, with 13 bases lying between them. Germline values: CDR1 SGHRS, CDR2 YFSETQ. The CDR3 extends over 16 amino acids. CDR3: CASSLGSTTANTEAFF. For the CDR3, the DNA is TGCGCCAGCAGCTTGGGGAGCACGACAGCGAACACTGAAGCTTTCTTT. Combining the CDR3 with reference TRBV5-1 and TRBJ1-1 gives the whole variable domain KAGVTQTPRYLIKTRGQQVTLSCSPISGHRSVSWYQQTPGQGLQFLFEYFSETQRNKGNFPGRFSGRQFSNSRSEMNVSTLELGDSALYLCASSLGSTTANTEAFFGQGTRLTVV.

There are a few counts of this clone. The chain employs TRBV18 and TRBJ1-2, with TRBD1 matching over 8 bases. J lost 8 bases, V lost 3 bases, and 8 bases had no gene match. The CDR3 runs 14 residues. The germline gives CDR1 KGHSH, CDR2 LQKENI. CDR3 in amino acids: CASSPGGQGEGYTF. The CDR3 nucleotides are TGTGCCAGCTCACCCGGAGGACAGGGAGAAGGCTACACCTTC. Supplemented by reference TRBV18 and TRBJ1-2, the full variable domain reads NAGVMQNPRHLVRRRGQEARLRCSPMKGHSHVYWYRQLPEEGLKFMVYLQKENIIDESGMPKERFSAEFPKEGPSILRIQQVVRGDSAAYFCASSPGGQGEGYTFGSGTRLTVV.

DNA of the CDR3: TGTGCCAGCATAGGGGTGAGCTCTGGAAACACCATATATTTT. It specifies CASIGVSSGNTIYF. The rearrangement joins TRBV2 to TRBJ1-3; D might be TRBD1 (5 bases). V dropped 7 bases and J dropped 0 bases, with 10 bases sitting between them. Germline values: CDR1 SNHLY, CDR2 FYNNEI. The CDR3 covers 14 residues.

The CDR3 protein is CASSQEGTPSGTIGELFF. The CDR3 DNA reads TGTGCCAGCAGCCAAGAGGGGACCCCCAGCGGGACGATCGGGGAGCTGTTTTTT. The J gene is TRBJ2-2, the V gene TRBV4-2; 7 bases are shared with TRBD2. CDR3 length: 18 residues. The V segment lost 0 bases and the J segment 7 bases; nucleotides outside the gene matches: 14. CDR1 and CDR2 from the germline V gene are LGHNA and YNFKEQ.

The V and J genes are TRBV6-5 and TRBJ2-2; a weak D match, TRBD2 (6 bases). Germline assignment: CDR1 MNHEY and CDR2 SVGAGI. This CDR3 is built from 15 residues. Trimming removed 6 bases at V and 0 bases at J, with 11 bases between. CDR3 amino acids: CASSPLAPNTGELFF. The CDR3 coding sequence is TGTGCCAGCAGCCCCCTAGCGCCGAACACCGGGGAGCTGTTTTTT.

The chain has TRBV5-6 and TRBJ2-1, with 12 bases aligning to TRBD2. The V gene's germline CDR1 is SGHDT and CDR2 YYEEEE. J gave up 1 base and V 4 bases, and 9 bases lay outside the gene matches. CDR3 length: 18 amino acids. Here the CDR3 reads CASSRRTSGIVSYNEQFF. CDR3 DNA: TGTGCCAGCAGCCGCAGGACTAGCGGGATAGTATCCTACAATGAGCAGTTCTTC. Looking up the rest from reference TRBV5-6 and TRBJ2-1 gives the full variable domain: DAGVTQSPTHLIKTRGQQVTLRCSPKSGHDTVSWYQQALGQGPQFIFQYYEEEERQRGNFPDRFSGHQFPNYSSELNVNALLLGDSALYLCASSRRTSGIVSYNEQFFGPGTRLTVL.